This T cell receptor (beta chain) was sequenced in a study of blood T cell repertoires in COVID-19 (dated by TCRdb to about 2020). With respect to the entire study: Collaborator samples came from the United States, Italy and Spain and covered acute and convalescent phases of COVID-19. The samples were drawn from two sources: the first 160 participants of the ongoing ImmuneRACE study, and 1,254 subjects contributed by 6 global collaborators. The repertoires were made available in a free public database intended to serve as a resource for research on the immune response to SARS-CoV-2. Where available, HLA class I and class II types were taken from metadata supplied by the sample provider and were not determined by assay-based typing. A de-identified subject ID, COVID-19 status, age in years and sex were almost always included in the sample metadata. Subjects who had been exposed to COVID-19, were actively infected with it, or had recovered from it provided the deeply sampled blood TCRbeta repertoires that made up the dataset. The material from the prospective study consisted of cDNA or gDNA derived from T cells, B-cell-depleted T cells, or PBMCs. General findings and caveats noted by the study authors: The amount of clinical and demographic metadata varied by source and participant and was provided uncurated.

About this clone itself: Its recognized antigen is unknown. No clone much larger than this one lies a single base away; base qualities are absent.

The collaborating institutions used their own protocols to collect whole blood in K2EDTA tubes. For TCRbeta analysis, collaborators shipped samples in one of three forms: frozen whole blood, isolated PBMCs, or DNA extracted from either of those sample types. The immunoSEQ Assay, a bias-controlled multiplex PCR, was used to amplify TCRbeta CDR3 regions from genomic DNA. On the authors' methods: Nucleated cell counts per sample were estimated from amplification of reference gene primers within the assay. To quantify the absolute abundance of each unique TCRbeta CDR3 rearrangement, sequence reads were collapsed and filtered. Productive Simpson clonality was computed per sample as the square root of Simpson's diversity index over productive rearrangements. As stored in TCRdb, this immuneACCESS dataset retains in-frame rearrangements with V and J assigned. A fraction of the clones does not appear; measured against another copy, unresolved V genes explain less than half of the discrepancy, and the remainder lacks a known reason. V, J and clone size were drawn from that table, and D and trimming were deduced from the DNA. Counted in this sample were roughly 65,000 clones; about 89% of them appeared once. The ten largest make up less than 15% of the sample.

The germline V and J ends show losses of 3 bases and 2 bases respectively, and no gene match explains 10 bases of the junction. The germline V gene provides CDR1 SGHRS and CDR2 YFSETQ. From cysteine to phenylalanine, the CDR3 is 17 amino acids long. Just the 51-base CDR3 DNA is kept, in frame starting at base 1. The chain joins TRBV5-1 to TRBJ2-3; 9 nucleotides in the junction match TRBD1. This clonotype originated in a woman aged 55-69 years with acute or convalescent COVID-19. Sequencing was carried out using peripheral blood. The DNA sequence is TGCGCCAGCAGCTCCAATCGACAGGGGGGAGACACAGATACGCAGTATTTT. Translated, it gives CASSSNRQGGDTDTQYF.